The rows below give T cell receptor beta chains drawn from one sample of a study of blood T cell repertoires in COVID-19. Some clones are missing from TCRdb's copy, which holds only in-frame ones; the method was immunoSEQ multiplex PCR. The repertoire includes some 250,000 clones, around 88% of them detected once, and roughly 3% sits in the top ten. Input material: peripheral blood. The receptors were sampled from a woman aged 25 to 39 who had recovered from COVID-19. The CDR3 runs from the conserved cysteine through the conserved F or W. The D gene is left open where the match is weak. Size values are once, few and many counts, or a class for expanded clones, and some rows have none.

length,D,J,size,V,CDR3,DNA
14,TRBD1,TRBJ2-5,NA,TRBV19,CASLAGGGGETQYF,TGTGCCAGTCTCGCAGGGGGTGGGGGAGAGACCCAGTACTTC
15,NA,TRBJ2-7,NA,TRBV14,CASSLATASSYEQYF,TGTGCCAGCAGCTTAGCGACTGCGAGCTCCTACGAGCAGTACTTC
13,NA,TRBJ2-7,NA,TRBV6-2/TRBV6-3,CASGRAGAYEQYF,TGTGCCAGCGGCCGTGCGGGGGCGTACGAGCAGTACTTC
15,TRBD1,TRBJ1-1,NA,TRBV14,CASSQRRDRDDEAFF,TGTGCCAGCAGCCAACGCCGGGACAGGGATGATGAAGCTTTCTTT
13,NA,TRBJ1-1,NA,TRBV2,CASTAGWATEAFF,TGTGCCAGCACGGCAGGGTGGGCCACTGAAGCTTTCTTT
15,TRBD1,TRBJ2-1,NA,TRBV7-3,CASSLSTGGMNEQFF,TGTGCCAGCTCCCTCTCGACAGGGGGAATGAATGAGCAGTTCTTC
13,NA,TRBJ1-5,NA,TRBV2,CASTVHRDQPQHF,TGTGCCAGCACCGTCCACAGGGATCAGCCCCAGCATTTT
15,NA,TRBJ2-3,NA,TRBV10-3,CAISGNREHTDTQYF,TGTGCCATCAGTGGAAACAGGGAGCACACAGATACGCAGTATTTT
15,TRBD2,TRBJ2-7,NA,TRBV11-2,CASSLSGGTTYEQYF,TGTGCCAGCAGCCTAAGCGGGGGGACAACCTACGAGCAGTACTTC
17,NA,TRBJ2-4,NA,TRBV6-2/TRBV6-3,CASSKYGATSPQSHQYF,TGTGCCAGCAGTAAATATGGGGCGACTAGTCCGCAATCCCATCAGTACTTC
14,NA,TRBJ2-1,NA,TRBV19,CASSIGDRYNEQFF,TGTGCCAGTAGTATAGGAGACAGGTACAATGAGCAGTTCTTC
13,NA,TRBJ2-4,NA,TRBV6-5,CASSQTSLNIQYF,TGTGCCAGCAGTCAGACTAGTTTGAACATTCAGTACTTC
13,NA,TRBJ2-1,NA,TRBV4-1,CASSPGLNNEQFF,TGCGCCAGCAGCCCGGGACTCAACAATGAGCAGTTCTTC
14,NA,TRBJ2-7,few,TRBV29-1,CSVGRGGRPSEQYF,TGCAGCGTTGGAAGGGGGGGGCGCCCATCCGAGCAGTACTTC
14,TRBD1,TRBJ2-2,NA,TRBV6-4,CASDLTGGTGELFF,TGTGCCAGCGATTTGACAGGGGGCACCGGGGAGCTGTTTTTT
13,NA,TRBJ1-5,NA,TRBV27,CASSYGSNQPQHF,TGTGCCAGCAGTTACGGTAGCAATCAGCCCCAGCATTTT
18,TRBD1,TRBJ1-2,NA,TRBV5-6,CASSWKKGQGRVNYGYTF,TGTGCCAGCAGCTGGAAGAAGGGACAGGGGAGAGTTAACTATGGCTACACCTTC
15,NA,TRBJ1-4,NA,TRBV5-8,CASSFGGRTNEKLFF,TGTGCCAGCAGCTTTGGGGGGAGGACTAATGAAAAACTGTTTTTT
11,NA,TRBJ1-2,NA,TRBV20-1,CSAPSGYGYTF,TGCAGTGCTCCGTCGGGGTATGGCTACACCTTC
13,NA,TRBJ2-5,NA,TRBV24-1,CATRLGAGETQYF,TGTGCCACCAGGCTGGGGGCGGGAGAGACCCAGTACTTC